This entry lists 15 T cell receptor beta chains sequenced from one sample in a study of T cells in women clearing cervical HPV infection. Repertoires were generated with immunoSEQ multiplex PCR, while TCRdb's copy carries only in-frame clones and drops some. This table lists fewer than 35,000 clones. Sequenced: blood buffy coat. Receptor source: a woman between 18 and 70 years old with a cervical HPV16 infection that either progressed to CIN3+ or cleared (not recorded which).

As to this clone: The CDR3 end lies 3 residues beyond the end of the read and is filled in from the germline J gene. The chain recombines TRBV7-8 with TRBJ2-5; D not resolved. Trimming removed 0 bases from V and 4 bases from J, with 9 bases in between. Germline V gene sequence: CDR1 SGHVS, CDR2 FQNEAQ. This CDR3 region has 14 residues. This CDR3 reads CASSLARQIETQYF. CDR3 DNA (partial): TGTGCCAGCAGCTTAGCCAGGCAGATAGAGACC.

Comments on this clone: The CDR3 is cut off 3 residues early in the read; its end comes from the germline J gene. J is TRBJ2-7 and V is TRBV7-9, with TRBD2 identical over 13 bases. The CDR3 is 15 residues long. V was pared by 5 bases and J by 2 bases, with 3 bases of the junction left unmatched. Germline V lookup: CDR1 SEHNR, CDR2 FQNEAQ (reference sequence). Partial CDR3 DNA: TGTGCCAGCAGCCCCGGGACTAGCGGGACCTACGAG. Protein sequence: CASSPGTSGTYE. The entire CDR3 is CASSPGTSGTYEQYF. Supplemented by reference TRBV7-9 and TRBJ2-7, the full variable domain reads DTGVSQNPRHKITKRGQNVTFRCDPISEHNRLYWYRQTLGQGPEFLTYFQNEAQLEKSRLLSDRFSAERPKGSFSTLEIQRTEQGDSAMYLCASSPGTSGTYEQYFGPGTRLTVT.

A word on this clone: The read halts 3 residues ahead of the CDR3 end, with the missing end drawn from the germline J gene. V is TRBV19 and J is TRBJ2-3; D is possibly TRBD2 (5 bases). The CDR3 extends over 15 amino acids. Germline CDR1 and CDR2: LNHDA and SQIVND (reference sequence). Trimming cost V 6 bases and J 4 bases, with 17 bases left between them. The CDR3 sequence is CASSSPGMVADTQYF. CDR3 DNA, as far as it was read: TGTGCCAGTAGCTCCCCGGGGATGGTCGCAGATACG.

With respect to this clone: The missing CDR3 end, 3 residues past where the read stops, is filled in from the germline J gene. V is TRBV5-1 and J is TRBJ2-7; perhaps TRBD1 as D (6 bases). The CDR3 is 14 residues long. In germline, CDR1 is SGHRS, CDR2 YFSETQ. Trimming left V 0 bases short and J 2 bases short, with 9 bases between. CDR3 amino acids: CASSLGGPTYEQYF. CDR3 bases read: TGCGCCAGCAGCTTGGGGGGGCCTACCTACGAG.

The CDR3 DNA, read in part, is TGTGCCAGTAGTATAATGGGGGCTCAAGAGACC. Its protein is CASSIMGAQET. The entire CDR3 protein reads CASSIMGAQETQYF. The rearrangement uses TRBV19 and TRBJ2-5; tentative D call: TRBD1 (6 bases). The sequenced fragment ends 3 residues before the CDR3 boundary, so the rest is inferred from the germline J gene. Trimming took off 2 bases at V and 2 bases at J, with 9 bases between the two ends. The CDR3 length is 14 residues. Germline V CDR1 and CDR2: LNHDA, SQIVND (reference sequence).

Regarding this clone: The read ends 3 residues early relative to the CDR3; the germline J gene fills the gap. V gene TRBV5-4 combines with J gene TRBJ2-2; 12 bases line up with TRBD2. This CDR3 has 15 amino acids. From germline, CDR1 is SGHNT and CDR2 YYREEE (reference sequence). V shed 5 bases, J shed 4 bases, and the junction held 3 bases outside the gene matches. CDR3 DNA, as far as it was read: TGTGCCAGCAGACTAGCGGGAGGTATCACCGGGGAG. This codes for CASRLAGGITGE. The complete CDR3 sequence is CASRLAGGITGELFF.

To note about this clone: The read comes to an end 3 residues before the CDR3 does, leaving the germline J gene to fill in the end. The chain has TRBV7-9 and TRBJ1-2; D possibly corresponds to TRBD1 (5 bases). Looked up from germline, CDR1 is SEHNR and CDR2 is FQNEAQ (reference sequence). This CDR3 region has 14 residues. The DNA read from the CDR3 is TGTGCCAGCAGCTTAAGGGGCTTTTCCTACGAC. Translated, it gives CASSLRGFSYD. The whole CDR3 sequence reads CASSLRGFSYDYTF.

Concerning this clone itself: Coverage ceases 3 residues before the CDR3 finishes, and the germline J gene fills in the end. The chain employs TRBV11-2 and TRBJ2-1; a weak D match, TRBD1 (5 bases). V lost 1 base and J 5 bases, leaving 9 bases between the germline ends. The CDR3 runs to 14 residues. Germline CDR1 reads SGHAT; CDR2 reads FQNNGV. The part of the CDR3 DNA that was read is TGTGCCAGCAGCTTAGGCAGGGCGAACAATGAG. It specifies CASSLGRANNE. The entire CDR3 reads CASSLGRANNEQFF.

A note on this clone: The read is 3 residues too short to cover the CDR3 end, so that end is filled in from the germline J gene. J is TRBJ2-3 and V is TRBV7-9; 7 bases line up with TRBD1. The CDR3 sequence is 15 residues long. In germline, CDR1 is SEHNR, CDR2 FQNEAQ (reference sequence). The V and J ends lost 5 bases and 4 bases, in that order; junction bases with no gene match: 9. CDR3 in amino acids: CASSPDRVWADTQYF. The CDR3 DNA, read in part, is TGTGCCAGCAGCCCCGACAGGGTATGGGCAGATACG.

In the case of this clone: The CDR3 end is not reached by the read, which stops 3 residues before it; the germline J gene fills it in. The chain combines TRBV24-1 with TRBJ2-5, with D maybe TRBD2 (6 bases). The CDR3 is 13 residues long. Germline V gives CDR1 KGHDR, CDR2 SFDVKD. Deletions cut 3 bases from V and 7 bases from J, with 11 bases between. The part of the CDR3 DNA that was read is TGTGCCACCAGTGATGAAGGAGGGGTGACC. It is translated as CATSDEGGVT. The complete CDR3 protein is CATSDEGGVTQYF.

For this clone: The CDR3 is cut off 3 residues early in the read; its end comes from the germline J gene. The gene calls are TRBV6-4 and TRBJ2-2; 10 positions agree with TRBD2. CDR1 and CDR2 from the germline V gene are MRHNA and SNTAGT. The CDR3 consists of 19 residues. V shed 2 bases, J shed 3 bases, and the junction held 12 bases outside the gene matches. The CDR3 here is CASSDKGSSGRAHTGELFF. The DNA read from the CDR3 is TGTGCCAGCAGTGACAAAGGGTCTAGCGGGAGAGCGCACACCGGGGAG.

Regarding this clone: The read halts 3 residues ahead of the CDR3 end, with the missing end drawn from the germline J gene. The chain recombines TRBV20-1 with TRBJ2-4; 9 nucleotides line up with TRBD1. Germline V gene lookup returns CDR1 DFQATT and CDR2 SNEGSKA (reference sequence). The CDR3 has 15 residues. The trim removed 5 bases at V and 4 bases at J, leaving 9 bases unmatched. The CDR3 sequence: CSAQGTGGFKNIQYF. The covered CDR3 bases are TGCAGTGCTCAAGGAACAGGGGGCTTTAAAAACATT.

In regard to this clone: Read sequence stops 3 residues before the CDR3 end, and the germline J gene provides the missing end. The V gene is TRBV19, the J gene TRBJ2-2; D may be TRBD1 (5 bases). Looked up from germline, CDR1 is LNHDA and CDR2 is SQIVND (reference sequence). V lost 3 bases, J lost 6 bases, and 8 bases lay in between. The CDR3 totals 13 residues. CDR3 protein: CASSMVGAGELFF. The sequenced CDR3 bases are TGTGCCAGTAGTATGGTAGGGGCCGGGGAG.

Notes on this clone: Read data end 3 residues before the CDR3 end; the end is taken from the germline J gene. The rearrangement uses TRBV2 and TRBJ2-1; 7 nucleotides match TRBD2. CDR3 size: 13 residues. CDR1 SNHLY and CDR2 FYNNEI come from the germline V gene. Losses at the gene ends were 6 bases for V and 4 bases for J; bases not matched to a gene: 3. The covered CDR3 bases are TGTGCCAGCAGGCGGGAGACTTACAATGAG. Amino acid sequence: CASRRETYNE. The whole CDR3 is CASRRETYNEQFF. The whole variable domain, remainder taken from reference TRBV2 and TRBJ2-1, is EPEVTQTPSHQVTQMGQEVILRCVPISNHLYFYWYRQILGQKVEFLVSFYNNEISEKSEIFDDQFSVERPDGSNFTLKIRSTKLEDSAMYFCASRRETYNEQFFGPGTRLTVL.

A note on this clone: Read coverage stops 3 residues before the CDR3 terminus; the germline J gene supplies the remainder. The chain recombines TRBV13 with TRBJ2-4, with D possibly being TRBD2 (5 bases). The CDR3 runs to 16 residues. V gave up 0 bases and J gave up 0 bases, with 9 bases separating them. In germline, CDR1 is PRHDT, CDR2 FYEKMQ (reference sequence). The CDR3 DNA, read in part, is TGTGCCAGCAGCTTAGGCATGGCGGGAGCCAAAAACATT. Encoded protein: CASSLGMAGAKNI. The CDR3 reads in full as CASSLGMAGAKNIQYF.